This is a list of T cell receptor beta chains from one sample in a study of blood T cell repertoires in COVID-19. The repertoire was sequenced with immunoSEQ multiplex PCR; TCRdb's copy has only in-frame clones and lacks some. This table holds a few hundred thousand clones, 75% to 90% found once. Sequenced input: peripheral blood. Receptors were obtained from a woman in her 50s with COVID-19, enrolled during active disease. Both conserved end residues are part of each CDR3. D genes are given only for firm matches. Where a row states a size, it is once, few, many or the class of an expanded clone; other rows omit it.

TRBV5-4	.	TRBD1	TRBJ2-3	CASSLGGQSTDTQYF	TGTGCCAGCAGCTTGGGGGGACAGAGCACAGATACGCAGTATTTT
TRBV2	.	.	TRBJ2-5	CASSTRGETQYF	TGTGCCAGCAGCACCAGGGGAGAGACCCAGTACTTC
TRBV6-5	.	TRBD2	TRBJ2-5	CASTLGGSQETQYF	TGTGCCAGCACCCTGGGGGGGAGCCAAGAGACCCAGTACTTC
TRBV4-1	.	.	TRBJ1-4	CASSQVGGGRADEKLFF	TGCGCCAGCAGCCAAGTCGGGGGGGGCAGGGCGGATGAAAAACTGTTTTTT
TRBV7-9	.	TRBD1	TRBJ1-6	CASSAGTGSSYNSPLHF	TGTGCCAGCAGCGCGGGGACAGGGAGCTCCTATAATTCACCCCTCCACTTT
TRBV5-6	.	TRBD1	TRBJ1-2	CASSSRQGAGNYGYTF	TGTGCCAGCAGCTCGAGACAGGGGGCCGGGAACTATGGCTACACCTTC
TRBV4-3	.	.	TRBJ1-2	CASSQDPQANYGYTF	TGCGCCAGCAGCCAAGATCCACAAGCTAACTATGGCTACACCTTC
TRBV19	.	.	TRBJ2-7	CASSQGNSYEQYF	TGTGCCAGTAGCCAGGGTAACTCCTACGAGCAGTACTTC
TRBV7-9	.	.	TRBJ2-3	CASSHRDTADTQYF	TGTGCCAGCAGCCATAGGGACACGGCGGATACGCAGTATTTT
TRBV4-1	few	.	TRBJ2-1	CASSQIGGSSYNEQFF	TGCGCCAGCAGCCAGATTGGGGGGAGCTCCTACAATGAGCAGTTCTTC
TRBV2	.	TRBD1	TRBJ1-5	CASSGQGVNNQPQHF	TGTGCCAGCAGTGGGCAGGGGGTTAACAATCAGCCCCAGCATTTT
TRBV9	.	TRBD2	TRBJ2-1	CASSVIGLAFGDEQFF	TGTGCCAGCAGCGTAATAGGACTAGCTTTTGGGGATGAGCAGTTCTTC
TRBV7-9	.	TRBD2	TRBJ2-7	CASSSRLAGENEQYF	TGTGCCAGCAGCTCCCGACTAGCGGGAGAGAACGAGCAGTACTTC
TRBV10-3	.	TRBD1	TRBJ1-1	CAITETGMNTEAFF	TGTGCCATCACTGAGACAGGGATGAACACTGAAGCTTTCTTT
TRBV5-5	once	TRBD1	TRBJ1-5	CASSLGATGNQPQHF	TGTGCCAGCAGCCTCGGAGCGACAGGGAACCAGCCCCAGCATTTT
TRBV3-1/TRBV3-2	.	.	TRBJ2-2	CASSPLATGWTGELFF	TGTGCCAGCAGCCCCTTAGCCACAGGGTGGACCGGGGAGCTGTTTTTT
TRBV13	.	.	TRBJ1-4	CASSLSPVEKLFF	TGTGCCAGCAGCCTTAGCCCGGTTGAAAAACTGTTTTTT
TRBV7-9	few	.	TRBJ1-2	CASSSGYGYTF	TGTGCCAGCAGCTCAGGGTATGGCTACACCTTC
TRBV6-6	.	.	TRBJ2-7	CASSRGQNYEQYF	TGTGCCAGCAGCCGCGGACAGAACTACGAGCAGTACTTC
TRBV6-2/TRBV6-3	.	TRBD2	TRBJ2-7	CASSSAKPGGSYEQYF	TGTGCCAGCAGTTCCGCCAAGCCGGGGGGCTCCTACGAGCAGTACTTC
TRBV5-1	.	.	TRBJ2-7	CASSPDTMPSYEQYF	TGCGCCAGCAGCCCCGACACCATGCCCTCCTACGAGCAGTACTTC
TRBV28	.	TRBD1	TRBJ2-7	CASSLGQGAYEQYF	TGTGCCAGCAGTTTGGGACAGGGGGCCTACGAGCAGTACTTC
TRBV6-2/TRBV6-3	.	TRBD2	TRBJ2-7	CASSYSASGRGYEQYF	TGTGCCAGCAGTTACTCAGCTAGCGGGAGAGGGTACGAGCAGTACTTC
TRBV5-5	.	TRBD2	TRBJ2-1	CASSFLVPSGANEQFF	TGTGCCAGCAGCTTCCTCGTGCCTAGCGGGGCCAATGAGCAGTTCTTC
TRBV5-1	.	TRBD1	TRBJ1-4	CASSLLSGQGEKKLFF	TGCGCCAGCAGCTTGTTATCGGGACAGGGGGAGAAAAAACTGTTTTTT
TRBV7-6	once	.	TRBJ1-3	CASSLGPRGAGNTIYF	TGTGCCAGCAGCTTAGGCCCCCGGGGGGCTGGAAACACCATATATTTT
TRBV5-5	.	TRBD1	TRBJ2-1	CASSLGQGDYNEQFF	TGTGCCAGCAGCTTGGGGCAGGGGGACTACAATGAGCAGTTCTTC
TRBV19	once	.	TRBJ2-2	CASSIGLAANTGELFF	TGTGCCAGTAGTATAGGGTTAGCCGCGAACACCGGGGAGCTGTTTTTT